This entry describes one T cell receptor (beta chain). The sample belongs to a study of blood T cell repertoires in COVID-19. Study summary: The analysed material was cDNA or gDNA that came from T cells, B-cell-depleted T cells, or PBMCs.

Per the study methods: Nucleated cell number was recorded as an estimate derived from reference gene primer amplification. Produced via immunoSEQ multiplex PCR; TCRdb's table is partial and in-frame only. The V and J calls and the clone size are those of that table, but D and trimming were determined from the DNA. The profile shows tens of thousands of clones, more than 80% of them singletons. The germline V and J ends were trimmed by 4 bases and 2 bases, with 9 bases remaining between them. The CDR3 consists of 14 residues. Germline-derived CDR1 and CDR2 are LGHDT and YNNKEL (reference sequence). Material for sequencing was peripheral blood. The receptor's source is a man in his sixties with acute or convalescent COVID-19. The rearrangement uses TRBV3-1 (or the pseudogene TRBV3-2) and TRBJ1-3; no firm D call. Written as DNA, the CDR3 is TGTGCCAGCAGCCCTATGGTGGCTGGAAACACCATATATTTT. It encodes CASSPMVAGNTIYF.